This T cell receptor beta chain was found in a study of blood T cell repertoires in COVID-19. The overall study: T cells, B-cell-depleted T cells, or PBMCs supplied cDNA or gDNA.

Trimming stripped 4 bases from V and 1 base from J, with 14 bases between. The length of the CDR3 is 15 residues. CDR1 is SGHNT, CDR2 YYREEE, per germline (reference sequence). Some clones are missing from TCRdb's copy, which holds only in-frame ones; the method was immunoSEQ multiplex PCR. The data contain about 190,000 clones, roughly 84% of them seen just once; the ten biggest clones take up about 3.3%. This chain connects TRBV5-4 to TRBJ2-5, with D hard to call. This receptor was taken from a woman in her 30s who had been exposed to COVID-19. Sequences were obtained from PBMCs or T cells enriched from blood (not recorded which). CDR3 sequence reads: CASSRFLSAQETQYF. In nucleotides, the CDR3 is TGTGCCAGCAGCCGCTTTCTTAGTGCCCAAGAGACCCAGTACTTC.